These T cell receptor beta chains were read from a single sample in a study of blood T cell repertoires in COVID-19. Generated by immunoSEQ multiplex PCR, the TCRdb table keeps only in-frame clones and is missing some. The data contain 250,000 or so clones, roughly 86% of them singletons. The specimen was peripheral blood. Every receptor here comes from a woman aged 70-85 years with active or convalescent COVID-19. Each CDR3 is given with its conserved first and last residue. D genes are given only for firm matches. Clone sizes are given selectively: once, few, many, or a class where the clone is expanded.

j_call v_call d_call clone_size cdr3_aa cdr3_nt
TRBJ1-2 TRBV24-1 NA NA CATSDPQGSTGYTF TGTGCCACCAGTGATCCTCAGGGGTCTACTGGCTACACCTTC
TRBJ1-2 TRBV6-5 NA few CASSYRTEGHGYTF TGTGCCAGCAGTTACCGTACGGAGGGCCACGGCTACACCTTC
TRBJ2-5 TRBV7-8 TRBD2 NA CASSLRRGLAGGQETQYF TGTGCCAGCAGCTTAAGGCGCGGACTAGCGGGGGGGCAAGAGACCCAGTACTTC
TRBJ2-1 TRBV11-3 TRBD1 NA CASSTRTGGITSHNEQFF TGTGCCAGCAGCACCCGGACAGGGGGCATTACCTCCCACAATGAGCAGTTCTTC
TRBJ2-2 TRBV7-9 TRBD1 NA CASTQGVAGELFF TGTGCCAGCACACAGGGGGTCGCCGGGGAGCTGTTTTTT
TRBJ1-3 TRBV18 NA NA CASSIAAGNTIYF TGTGCCAGCTCAATAGCAGCAGGAAACACCATATATTTT
TRBJ1-2 TRBV20-1 TRBD1 NA CSASTRDRGLNYGYTF TGCAGTGCTAGTACCCGGGACAGGGGCCTTAACTATGGCTACACCTTC
TRBJ1-5 TRBV7-6 NA NA CASSPEQANSNQPQHF TGTGCCAGCAGCCCAGAACAGGCTAATAGCAATCAGCCCCAGCATTTT
TRBJ1-2 TRBV7-2 NA NA CASSLATRLGYTF TGTGCCAGCAGCTTAGCGACGAGACTAGGCTACACCTTC
TRBJ1-6 TRBV6-5 TRBD1 once CASSYFLGTGNSPLHF TGTGCCAGCAGTTACTTTTTAGGGACAGGGAATTCACCCCTCCACTTT
TRBJ1-3 TRBV7-9 TRBD1 NA CASSLSGTGENTIYF TGTGCCAGCAGCTTATCCGGGACAGGGGAAAACACCATATATTTT
TRBJ1-2 TRBV15 TRBD1 NA CATSSQQGVYGYTF TGTGCCACCAGCAGTCAACAGGGGGTCTATGGCTACACCTTC
TRBJ1-1 TRBV7-9 TRBD1 NA CASSLGGTGRGTEAFF TGTGCCAGCAGCTTAGGCGGGACAGGGAGAGGGACTGAAGCTTTCTTT
TRBJ2-7 TRBV19 NA NA CASSTFGQTYEQYF TGTGCCAGTAGTACCTTCGGACAGACCTACGAGCAGTACTTC
TRBJ1-4 TRBV4-2 NA NA CASSQDRGGAGTNEKLFF TGTGCCAGCAGCCAAGATAGGGGGGGGGCAGGAACTAATGAAAAACTGTTTTTT
TRBJ1-6 TRBV2 NA NA CASEEGVSYNSPLHF TGTGCCAGTGAGGAAGGGGTGTCCTATAATTCACCCCTCCACTTT
TRBJ1-4 TRBV7-2 NA NA CASSLSRGVGRLFF TGTGCCAGCAGCTTATCCCGCGGGGTAGGACGGCTGTTTTTT
TRBJ2-1 TRBV7-2 TRBD2 NA CASSPGTSFGNEQFF TGTGCCAGCAGCCCGGGGACTAGCTTCGGAAATGAGCAGTTCTTC
TRBJ1-2 TRBV24-1 NA NA CATSDSPGSRGYTF TGTGCCACCAGTGATTCCCCAGGGTCAAGAGGCTACACCTTC
TRBJ2-2 TRBV6-2/TRBV6-3 NA NA CASSTRESGWAGELFF TGTGCCAGCAGTACCAGGGAGAGCGGGTGGGCCGGGGAGCTGTTTTTT
TRBJ1-1 TRBV11-2 NA NA CASSLVLLSNTEAFF TGTGCCAGCAGCTTAGTCCTCCTCTCTAACACTGAAGCTTTCTTT
TRBJ1-1 TRBV24-1 NA few CATTEGQNTEAFF TGTGCCACCACTGAGGGACAGAACACTGAAGCTTTCTTT
TRBJ2-4 TRBV6-5 TRBD1 NA CASRVLGTGGNIQYF TGTGCCAGCAGGGTCTTAGGGACAGGGGGAAACATTCAGTACTTC
TRBJ2-3 TRBV7-8 TRBD2 NA CASSLGRLRGGASTDTQYF TGTGCCAGCAGCTTAGGTCGGCTCCGGGGGGGCGCCTCCACAGATACGCAGTATTTT
TRBJ1-2 TRBV5-8 NA NA CASVENRVGYTF TGTGCCAGCGTCGAAAACAGGGTTGGCTACACCTTC
TRBJ1-4 TRBV27 NA few CASKTVGEKLFF TGTGCCAGCAAGACAGTCGGGGAAAAACTGTTTTTT
TRBJ1-2 TRBV3-1/TRBV3-2 TRBD1 NA CASNKPGTGEDGYTF TGTGCCAGCAATAAACCGGGGACAGGGGAGGACGGCTACACCTTC
TRBJ2-7 TRBV2 TRBD1 NA CASTGRGDRVVGEQYF TGTGCCAGCACGGGGAGGGGGGACAGGGTAGTTGGCGAGCAGTACTTC